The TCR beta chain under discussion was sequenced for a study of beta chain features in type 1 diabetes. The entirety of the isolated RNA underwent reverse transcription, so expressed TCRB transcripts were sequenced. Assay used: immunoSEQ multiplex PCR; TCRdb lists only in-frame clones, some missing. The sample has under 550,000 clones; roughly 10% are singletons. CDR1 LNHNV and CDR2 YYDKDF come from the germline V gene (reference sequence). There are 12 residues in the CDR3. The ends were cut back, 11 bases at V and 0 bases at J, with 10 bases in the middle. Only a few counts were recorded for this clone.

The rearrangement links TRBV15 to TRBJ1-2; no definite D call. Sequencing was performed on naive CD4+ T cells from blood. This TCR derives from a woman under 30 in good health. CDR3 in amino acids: CAPGVSNYGYTF. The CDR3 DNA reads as TGTGCCCCCGGGGTTTCTAACTATGGCTACACCTTC.